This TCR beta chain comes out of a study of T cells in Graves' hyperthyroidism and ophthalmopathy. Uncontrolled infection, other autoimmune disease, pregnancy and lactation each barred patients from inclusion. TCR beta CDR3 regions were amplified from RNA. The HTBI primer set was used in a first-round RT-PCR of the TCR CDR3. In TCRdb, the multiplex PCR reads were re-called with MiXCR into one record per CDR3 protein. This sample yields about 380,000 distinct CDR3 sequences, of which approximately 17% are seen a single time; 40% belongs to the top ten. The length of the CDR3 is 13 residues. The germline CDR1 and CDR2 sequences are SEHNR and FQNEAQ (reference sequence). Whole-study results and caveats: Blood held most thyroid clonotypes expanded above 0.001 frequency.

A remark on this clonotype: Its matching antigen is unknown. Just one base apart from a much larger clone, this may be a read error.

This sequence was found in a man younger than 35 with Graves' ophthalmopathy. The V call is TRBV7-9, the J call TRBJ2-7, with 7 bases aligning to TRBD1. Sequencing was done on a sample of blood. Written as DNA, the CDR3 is TGTGTCAGCAGCGGACAGGTGACCTACGAGCAGTACTTC. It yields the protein CVSSGQVTYEQYF.